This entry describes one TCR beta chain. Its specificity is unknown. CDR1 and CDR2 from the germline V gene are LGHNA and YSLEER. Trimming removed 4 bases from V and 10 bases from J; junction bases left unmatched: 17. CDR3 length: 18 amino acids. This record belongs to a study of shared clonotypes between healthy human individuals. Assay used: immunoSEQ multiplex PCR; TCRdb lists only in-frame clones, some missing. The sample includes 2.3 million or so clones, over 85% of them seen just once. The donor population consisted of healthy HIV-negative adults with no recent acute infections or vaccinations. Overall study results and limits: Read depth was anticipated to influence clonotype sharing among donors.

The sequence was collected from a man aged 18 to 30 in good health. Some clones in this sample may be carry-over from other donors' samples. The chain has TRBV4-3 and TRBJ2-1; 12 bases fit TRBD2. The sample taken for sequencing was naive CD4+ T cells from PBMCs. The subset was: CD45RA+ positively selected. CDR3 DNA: TGCGCCAGCAGCCGAAATGGGGCTAGCGGGAGGGGAGGAGCCGAGCAGTTCTTC. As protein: CASSRNGASGRGGAEQFF.